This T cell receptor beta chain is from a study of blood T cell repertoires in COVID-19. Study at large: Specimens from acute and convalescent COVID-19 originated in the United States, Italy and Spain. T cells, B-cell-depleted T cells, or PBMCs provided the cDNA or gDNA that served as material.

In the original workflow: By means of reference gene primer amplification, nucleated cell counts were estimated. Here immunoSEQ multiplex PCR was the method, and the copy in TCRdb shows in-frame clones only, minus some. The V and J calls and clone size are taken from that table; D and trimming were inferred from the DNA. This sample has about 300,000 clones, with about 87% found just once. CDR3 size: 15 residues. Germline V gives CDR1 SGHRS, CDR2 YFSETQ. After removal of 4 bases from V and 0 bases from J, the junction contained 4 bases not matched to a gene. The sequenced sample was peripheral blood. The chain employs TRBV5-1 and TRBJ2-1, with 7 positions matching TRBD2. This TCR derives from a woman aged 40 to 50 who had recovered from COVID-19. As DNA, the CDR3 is TGCGCCAGCAGCCCAGCGGGAAGCTCCTACAATGAGCAGTTCTTC. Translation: CASSPAGSSYNEQFF.